The clone carrying this T cell receptor (beta chain) was seen many times. The trim removed 4 bases at V and 4 bases at J, leaving 12 bases unmatched. From germline, CDR1 is SGHRS and CDR2 YFSETQ. The CDR3 covers 17 residues. Reasons for excluding patients were uncontrolled infection, other autoimmune disease, pregnancy or lactation. Template material for amplifying TCR beta CDR3 regions consisted of RNA transcripts. TCR CDR3 regions were first amplified by RT-PCR with HTBI primers. Each CDR3 protein gets one entry after TCRdb re-called the multiplex PCR reads with MiXCR. The data contain 500,000 to 750,000 distinct CDR3 sequences, 12% to 15% of them seen just once; the ten biggest clones take up about 6.6%. This sample stems from a study of T cells in Graves' hyperthyroidism and ophthalmopathy. Background on the study: Initial diagnosis, before any treatment, was when peripheral blood was collected.

The chain joins TRBV5-1 to TRBJ2-3, with 10 bases lining up with TRBD2. The sequence came from a woman between 18 and 30 years old with Graves' ophthalmopathy. What was sequenced was blood. The CDR3 region has the DNA TGCGCCAGCAGCCCCTCAGCGGGAGGGGCCGCTGCAGATACGCAGTATTTT. It codes for CASSPSAGGAAADTQYF.